Here is one T cell receptor beta chain with its context. The antigen is not known. Data came from immunoSEQ multiplex PCR; TCRdb stores just in-frame clones and leaves some out. The table includes about 33,000 clones, about 81% detected once. The data belong to a study of OX40 agonist ivuxolimab in advanced cancers. Study as a whole: Treatment of patients was with ivuxolimab, an agonistic anti-OX40 (CD134) antibody. The study's findings and limits: Some of the lowest clonal expansion was seen in partial responders at 0.1-3.0 mg/kg. At 0.1 to 3.0 mg/kg, CD4+ and CD8+ blood T cells expanded clonally by week 6. Averaged across samples, CD8+ T cells carried more expanded clones than CD4+ did.

This CDR3 is built from 17 residues. The germline CDR1 and CDR2 sequences are SGHTA and FQGNSA. The V and J ends lost 5 bases and 3 bases respectively, with 17 bases between them. This chain connects TRBV7-2 to TRBJ2-6, with a tentative D call TRBD2 (6 bases). Here the sequenced sample was CD4+ or CD8+ T cells sorted from blood, taken in a trial of the OX40 agonist ivuxolimab. The receptor was derived from an adult with an advanced solid tumor such as melanoma, head and neck, liver or kidney cancer. CDR3 amino acids: CASSTPPGGDGANVLTF. The CDR3 DNA sequence: TGTGCCAGCAGCACACCCCCCGGGGGAGATGGGGCCAACGTCCTGACTTTC.